This TCR beta chain is from a study of shared clonotypes between healthy human individuals. Study overall: Aged 18 to 49, the donors were a couple of women and a few men.

Naive CD8 cells lacked CD45RO, underwent positive selection for CCR7 and left out terminally differentiated effector memory CD45RA+ cells. Authors' data handling: ImmunoSEQ sequences covered only the junction and lacked quality scores; filtering therefore differed. Sequencing used immunoSEQ multiplex PCR; TCRdb keeps in-frame clones, though not all of them. The DNA was the basis for D and trimming; V, J and clone size are from that table. The table shows millions of clones, with less than 95% occurring only once. V lost 2 bases to trimming and J lost 3 bases, with 14 bases between them. Per the germline V gene, CDR1 is SQVTM and CDR2 is ANQGSEA. CDR3 length: 14 amino acids.

This chain links TRBV29-1 with TRBJ2-7, with D maybe TRBD2 (6 bases). This receptor was identified in a man aged 18 to 30 in good health. The sequenced sample consisted of naive CD8+ T cells sorted from blood. The CDR3 here is CSVELRDQFYEQYF. The CDR3 DNA reads TGCAGCGTTGAACTGCGGGACCAATTCTACGAGCAGTACTTC.